This T cell receptor (beta chain) emerged from a study of blood T cell repertoires in COVID-19. Whole-study context: The origin of the acute and convalescent COVID-19 samples was the United States, Italy and Spain.

Profiled with immunoSEQ multiplex PCR; TCRdb holds only in-frame clones, not every one. The data contain about 190,000 clones, around 85% of them seen just once; the ten biggest clones take up around 6.9%. CDR1 MNHEY and CDR2 SVGEGT come from the germline V gene. Deletions cut 4 bases from V and 2 bases from J, with 11 bases between. The CDR3 consists of 14 residues. The rearrangement uses TRBV6-2 or TRBV6-3 and TRBJ1-2; TRBD1 is a possible D gene (5 bases). The specimen sequenced was peripheral blood. This receptor was identified in a man aged 80 or over with COVID-19, enrolled during active disease. DNA for the CDR3: TGTGCCAGCAGTTGGAGGGGCTCAAACTATGGCTACACCTTC. Encoded protein: CASSWRGSNYGYTF.